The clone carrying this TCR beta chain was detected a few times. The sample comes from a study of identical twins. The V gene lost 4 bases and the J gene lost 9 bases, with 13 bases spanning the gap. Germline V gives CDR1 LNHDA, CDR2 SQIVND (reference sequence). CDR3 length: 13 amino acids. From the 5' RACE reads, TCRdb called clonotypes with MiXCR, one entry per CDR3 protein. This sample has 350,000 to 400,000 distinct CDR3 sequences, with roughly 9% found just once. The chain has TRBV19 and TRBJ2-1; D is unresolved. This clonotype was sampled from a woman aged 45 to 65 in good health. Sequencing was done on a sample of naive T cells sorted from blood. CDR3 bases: TGTGCCAGTAGTAGCAGTTCATCGACTGAGCAGTTCTTC. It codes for CASSSSSSTEQFF.